These 27 T cell receptor beta chains originate from one sample sequenced in a study of shared clonotypes between healthy human individuals. Naive CD8 isolation took CD45RO-negative cells positively selected for CCR7 and excluded terminally differentiated effector memory CD45RA+ cells. Method: immunoSEQ multiplex PCR; TCRdb's copy keeps in-frame clones and lacks some. The data contain millions of clones, less than 95% of them singletons. Sequencing was performed on naive CD8+ T cells sorted from blood. These TCRs come from a man between 18 and 35 years old in good health.

The rearrangement links TRBV4-1 to TRBJ1-4, with D perhaps matching TRBD1 (6 bases). This CDR3 spans 15 amino acids. The germline CDR1 and CDR2 sequences are MGHRA and YSYEKL. V lost 3 bases and J 7 bases, leaving 15 bases between the germline ends. CDR3: CASSQAPGGGEKLFF. CDR3 nucleotides: TGCGCCAGCAGCCAGGCTCCGGGAGGGGGTGAAAAACTGTTTTTT.

DNA of the CDR3: TGTGCGGTGGGCGAGACAGGGCTCTACGAGCAGTACTTC. This encodes CAVGETGLYEQYF. J is TRBJ2-7 and V is TRBV28; 7 nucleotides match TRBD1. The CDR3 runs 13 residues. The germline V gene has CDR1 MDHEN and CDR2 SYDVKM.

Comments on this clone: No DNA is shown, since the ends of the CDR3 on it are uncertain; the CDR3 is the one TCRdb lists. This chain connects TRBV10-1 to TRBJ2-1; the table's D call, TRBD2, was not checked against the DNA. Germline CDR1 reads WNHNN; CDR2 reads SYGVQD (reference sequence). The length of the CDR3 is 21 amino acids, counting both ends. The CDR3 sequence: CASRMDFCASSGTAGVNEQFF.

The gene calls are TRBV5-1 and TRBJ2-7, with D perhaps TRBD2 (5 bases). The CDR3 sequence is 18 residues long. The V and J ends lost 0 bases and 0 bases respectively, with 19 bases between them. CDR1 and CDR2 from the germline V gene are SGHRS and YFSETQ. Here the CDR3 reads CASSLGSGGRIYSYEQYF. The CDR3 nucleotides are TGCGCCAGCAGCTTGGGGTCGGGTGGGAGAATCTACTCCTACGAGCAGTACTTC.

This rearrangement joins TRBV14 to TRBJ2-5; 8 nucleotides match TRBD1. The V and J ends lost 6 bases and 2 bases, in that order; junction bases with no gene match: 17. The V gene's germline CDR1 is SGHDN and CDR2 FVKESK. The CDR3 is made up of 18 amino acids. The CDR3 sequence: CASSLATGADPWQETQYF. DNA for the CDR3: TGTGCCAGCAGTCTAGCGACAGGGGCCGACCCGTGGCAAGAGACCCAGTACTTC.

The chain joins TRBV7-9 to TRBJ2-1; D is unresolved. Trimming shortened V by 6 bases and J by 8 bases, and 14 bases separated the two germline ends. CDR1 and CDR2 (germline): SEHNR, FQNEAQ (reference sequence). CDR3 length equals 13 residues. CDR3 sequence (DNA): TGTGCCAGCAGTCCCCCGTCGTCGCATGAGCAGTTCTTC. Translating it yields CASSPPSSHEQFF.

Only one count was recorded for this clone. The chain recombines TRBV2 with TRBJ1-2; no definite D call. CDR1 and CDR2 (germline): SNHLY, FYNNEI. Trimming pared 4 bases from V and 2 bases from J, leaving 8 bases between. This CDR3 comprises 13 residues. This chain's CDR3 is CASSGVENYGYTF. In DNA, the CDR3 is TGTGCCAGCAGTGGAGTGGAGAACTATGGCTACACCTTC.

The chain recombines TRBV5-6 with TRBJ2-7; D is ambiguous. The V gene lost 1 base and the J gene lost 3 bases, with 11 bases spanning the gap. Germline loops: CDR1 SGHDT, CDR2 YYEEEE. This CDR3 region has 14 residues. DNA of the CDR3: TGTGCCAGCAGCTTGTTCATCAACCTCTACGAGCAGTACTTC. This translates into CASSLFINLYEQYF.

The CDR3 DNA reads TGTGCCAGCAGCGCCCCAGAAAGCACAGATACGCAGTATTTT. Amino acids: CASSAPESTDTQYF. The V call is TRBV9, the J call TRBJ2-3; D unclear. The V and J ends lost 3 bases and 0 bases respectively, with 8 bases between them. This CDR3 is 14 amino acids long. Germline CDR1 and CDR2: SGDLS and YYNGEE.

The chain is built from TRBV5-6 and TRBJ1-6; D not resolved. The V and J ends lost 5 bases and 5 bases respectively, with 5 bases between them. Germline V gene sequence: CDR1 SGHDT, CDR2 YYEEEE. This CDR3 is built from 12 residues. The CDR3 spells CASRGNNSPLHF. Written as DNA, the CDR3 is TGTGCCAGCAGGGGGAATAATTCACCCCTCCACTTT.

This CDR3 reads CASSPLLGVDEQFF. CDR3 nucleotides: TGTGCCAGCAGTCCACTCTTAGGGGTCGATGAGCAGTTCTTC. This chain uses TRBV27 with TRBJ2-1; a possible D gene is TRBD1 (5 bases). CDR1 is MNHEY and CDR2 is SMNVEV in the germline V gene (reference sequence). V lost 5 bases to trimming and J lost 8 bases, with 16 bases between them. The CDR3 has 14 residues.

V is TRBV10-3 and J is TRBJ1-2; tentatively, D is TRBD1 (6 bases). Germline-derived CDR1 and CDR2 are ENHRY and SYGVKD. The V end was cut by 4 bases, the J end by 6 bases, with 18 bases between. This CDR3 is built from 15 residues. The CDR3 DNA reads TGTGCCATCAGTGGCCCCTTGGGGGCGCCCCATGGCTACACCTTC. It codes for CAISGPLGAPHGYTF.

The CDR3 DNA reads TGCGCCAGCAGTGGGGAAGGGGACATTCAGTACTTC. Amino acid sequence: CASSGEGDIQYF. The chain combines TRBV10-1 with TRBJ2-4, with D possibly TRBD1 on 5 matching bases. Germline-derived CDR1 and CDR2 are WNHNN and SYGVQD (reference sequence). The length of the CDR3 is 12 residues. V was trimmed by 4 bases and J by 8 bases, leaving 9 bases between them.

This clone has only one observation. The V and J genes are TRBV4-1 and TRBJ1-5; D is unclear. Trimming stripped 0 bases from V and 7 bases from J, with 10 bases between. The CDR3 covers 14 residues. CDR1 MGHRA and CDR2 YSYEKL come from the germline V gene. The DNA for the CDR3 is TGCGCCAGCAGCCAAGACCCTCTAGTACAGCCCCAGCATTTT. It yields the protein CASSQDPLVQPQHF.

V usage is TRBV4-1 and J usage is TRBJ2-7; D not resolved. V lost 1 base and J lost 3, with 10 bases in between. Germline CDR1 and CDR2: MGHRA and YSYEKL. The length of the CDR3 is 14 residues. The CDR3 sequence: CASSQVPQDYEQYF. Written as DNA, the CDR3 is TGCGCCAGCAGCCAAGTTCCTCAGGACTACGAGCAGTACTTC.

The CDR3 spells CASSSSWAPGGEQYF. Written as DNA, the CDR3 is TGTGCCAGCAGCTCCTCATGGGCCCCTGGTGGCGAGCAGTACTTC. The chain joins TRBV7-2 to TRBJ2-7; no definite D call. This CDR3 region has 15 residues. The V gene lost 4 bases and the J gene lost 6 bases, with 19 bases spanning the gap. In germline, CDR1 is SGHTA, CDR2 FQGNSA.

This clone has only one observation. The CDR3 loop reads CASSQDPQVDEQYF. DNA of the CDR3: TGCGCCAGCAGCCAAGATCCCCAGGTTGACGAGCAGTACTTC. This sequence joins TRBV4-1 and TRBJ2-7, with D uncertain. This CDR3 spans 14 amino acids. Trimming stripped 0 bases from V and 5 bases from J, with 11 bases between. Germline V CDR1 and CDR2: MGHRA, YSYEKL.

This chain uses TRBV4-3 with TRBJ2-7; possible D gene TRBD1, 5 bases. Per the germline V gene, CDR1 is LGHNA and CDR2 is YSLEER. Trimming pared 3 bases from V and 2 bases from J, leaving 11 bases between. CDR3 length: 14 residues. The CDR3 coding sequence is TGCGCCAGCAGCCATACTGACAGTGCCTACGAGCAGTACTTC. Translation: CASSHTDSAYEQYF.

The chain carries TRBV19 and TRBJ1-2; D not certain. The CDR3 has 14 amino acids. Germline values: CDR1 LNHDA, CDR2 SQIVND (reference sequence). With 3 bases removed from V and 4 bases from J, the gap between germline ends came to 12 bases. Written as DNA, the CDR3 is TGTGCCAGTAGTATGATCGGCGGGAGCTATGGCTACACCTTC. Its translation: CASSMIGGSYGYTF.

V is TRBV6-5 and J is TRBJ1-2; tentative D call: TRBD1 (6 bases). This CDR3 is 13 amino acids long. The V gene lost 10 bases and the J gene lost 3 bases, with 15 bases spanning the gap. Germline V gene lookup returns CDR1 MNHEY and CDR2 SVGAGI. The CDR3 loop is CATSMDSDYGYTF. The CDR3 DNA reads as TGTGCCACCTCGATGGACAGTGACTATGGCTACACCTTC.

The chain has TRBV6-5 and TRBJ2-5; TRBD2 agrees at 11 bases. Germline-derived CDR1 and CDR2 are MNHEY and SVGAGI. The CDR3 is 14 residues long. After removal of 9 bases from V and 5 bases from J, the junction contained 8 bases not matched to a gene. The CDR3 region has the DNA TGTGCCAGTCATAGCGGGGGGGCCCGGGAGACCCAGTACTTC. This translates into CASHSGGARETQYF.

V is TRBV10-1 and J is TRBJ1-6, with D uncertain. CDR1 WNHNN and CDR2 SYGVQD come from the germline V gene (reference sequence). The CDR3 extends over 15 amino acids. V lost 3 bases and J lost 6, with 12 bases in between. The CDR3 loop is CASSDGDNPNSPLHF. For the CDR3, the DNA is TGCGCCAGCAGTGACGGGGATAATCCTAATTCACCCCTCCACTTT.

V is TRBV7-9 and J is TRBJ1-1, with D perhaps TRBD1 (5 bases). Germline V lookup: CDR1 SEHNR, CDR2 FQNEAQ (reference sequence). The CDR3 has 13 residues. V was cut by 5 bases and J by 7 bases, with 14 bases left in between. CDR3 in amino acids: CASSAQATDEAFF. The CDR3, as DNA: TGTGCCAGCAGCGCACAGGCTACTGATGAAGCTTTCTTT.

J is TRBJ2-5 and V is TRBV2; D is perhaps TRBD2 (6 bases). Trimming cost V 2 bases and J 2 bases, with 15 bases left between them. Germline V gene sequence: CDR1 SNHLY, CDR2 FYNNEI. The CDR3 is 16 amino acids. The CDR3 protein is CASSEPDGGYQETQYF. The DNA of the CDR3 is TGTGCCAGCAGTGAACCAGATGGAGGGTATCAAGAGACCCAGTACTTC.

The chain couples TRBV4-1 to TRBJ2-7; D is uncertain. V gave up 0 bases and J gave up 0 bases, with 9 bases separating them. Germline assignment: CDR1 MGHRA and CDR2 YSYEKL. This CDR3 is built from 15 residues. The CDR3 nucleotides read TGCGCCAGCAGCCAAGAGACGACCGTCTCCTACGAGCAGTACTTC. Its protein product is CASSQETTVSYEQYF.

This clone was seen a few times. The rearrangement joins TRBV4-1 to TRBJ1-6; D is uncertain. V lost 0 bases and J lost 9, with 12 bases in between. CDR1 and CDR2 from the germline V gene are MGHRA and YSYEKL. The CDR3 extends over 15 amino acids. The DNA for the CDR3 is TGCGCCAGCAGCCAAGATGGCCGAGTGGGTTCACCCCTCCACTTT. Translated, it gives CASSQDGRVGSPLHF.

The V and J genes are TRBV7-9 and TRBJ2-1; possibly TRBD2 for D (6 bases). This CDR3 spans 13 amino acids. CDR1 and CDR2 (germline): SEHNR, FQNEAQ (reference sequence). V was shortened by 6 bases and J by 7 bases, with 13 bases between the two germline ends. CDR3 nucleotides: TGTGCCAGCAGGGGAGGAAGAGGGAATGAGCAGTTCTTC. This sequence encodes CASRGGRGNEQFF.